A single sample is the source of the 12 T cell receptor beta chains below, sequenced in a study of CD8+ T cells in alopecia areata listed by TCRdb under 2018. According to the study, the label for this sample's treatment or condition signals: oral pan-JAK inhibitor, 5-10 mg twice daily. Library method: the immunoSEQ multiplex PCR assay. RNA was extracted from all samples and reverse transcribed into cDNA, which served as template for TCR sequencing. TCRdb obtained this table from immuneACCESS and retained in-frame rearrangements with V and J assigned. These tables miss some clones; where compared with another copy, unresolved V genes account for less than half of the shortfall, and the remainder is unexplained. In this sample the table shows hundreds of thousands of clones, 60% of which occur a single time. The ten most abundant clones make up roughly 0.93% of the sample. This material consisted of CD4+ T cells sorted from blood, taken around week 54, from a patient treated with tofacitinib. The receptors were gathered from a human donor with alopecia areata.

The sample holds a few counts of this clone. V and J are TRBV6-6 and TRBJ2-1; D perhaps matches TRBD2 (6 bases). Germline assignment: CDR1 MNHNY and CDR2 SVGAGI (reference sequence). V lost 2 bases and J lost 4, with 12 bases in between. There are 15 residues in the CDR3. The DNA for the CDR3 is TGTGCCAGCAGTTACCAGCAGGGACTGTACAATGAGCAGTTCTTC. Protein: CASSYQQGLYNEQFF.

V and J are TRBV19 and TRBJ1-5; no clear D. Trimming stripped 7 bases from V and 4 bases from J, with 20 bases between. The CDR3 totals 16 residues. The germline V gene has CDR1 LNHDA and CDR2 SQIVND (reference sequence). CDR3 residues: CASIDSGGLRNQPQHF. CDR3 coding DNA: TGTGCCAGTATCGACTCCGGTGGGCTGAGAAATCAGCCCCAGCATTTT.

This clone occurred a few times. The chain links TRBV13 to TRBJ2-5; D uncertain. The CDR3 has 13 residues. Between the trimmed V and J ends, which lost 6 bases and 5 bases, there was a span of 13 bases. Germline V gives CDR1 PRHDT, CDR2 FYEKMQ (reference sequence). CDR3 sequence (DNA): TGTGCCAGCAGTAGAAAGGGCAGGGAGACCCAGTACTTC. Protein: CASSRKGRETQYF.

Ten or more counts support this clone. The V call is TRBV5-1, the J call TRBJ2-3; D gene uncertain. V lost 6 bases and J lost 0, with 8 bases in between. Germline V gene data show CDR1 as SGHRS and CDR2 as YFSETQ. This CDR3 is built from 13 residues. The CDR3 region has the DNA TGCGCCAGCACCTATTCTAGCACAGATACGCAGTATTTT. Protein product: CASTYSSTDTQYF.

The chain joins TRBV29-1 to TRBJ1-2; D is possibly TRBD1 (5 bases). Trimming removed 6 bases at V and 4 bases at J, with 18 bases between. The CDR3 length is 14 residues. Germline V gene lookup returns CDR1 SQVTM and CDR2 ANQGSEA. This CDR3 is CSVDHARDSYGYTF. The CDR3 DNA is TGCAGCGTCGACCATGCTAGGGACTCCTATGGCTACACCTTC.

The chain employs TRBV5-1 and TRBJ2-1; D might be TRBD1 or TRBD2, each matching 5 bases. CDR1 is SGHRS, CDR2 YFSETQ, per germline. The V end lost 7 bases, the J end lost 9 bases, and 20 bases lay between the germline ends. CDR3 length: 14 amino acids. Here the CDR3 reads CASSGLRTGAEQFF. The CDR3 DNA reads TGCGCCAGCTCTGGTTTACGGACCGGGGCTGAGCAGTTCTTC.

In its sample, this clone was seen a few times. V and J are TRBV10-3 and TRBJ1-5; 7 bases line up with TRBD1. Losses at the gene ends were 7 bases for V and 5 bases for J; bases not matched to a gene: 5. The germline CDR1 and CDR2 sequences are ENHRY and SYGVKD. The CDR3 extends over 13 amino acids. CDR3 sequence (DNA): TGTGCCATCAAGGGACAGACAGATCAGCCCCAGCATTTT. Translating it yields CAIKGQTDQPQHF.

V usage is TRBV14 and J usage is TRBJ2-2, with a possible D match to TRBD2 (5 bases). This CDR3 is built from 15 residues. Germline CDR1 is SGHDN and CDR2 is FVKESK. V shed 4 bases and J shed 1 base, with 10 bases lying between them. The CDR3 nucleotides read TGTGCCAGCAGCCCCGTCGCGGGGAACACCGGGGAGCTGTTTTTT. As protein: CASSPVAGNTGELFF.

The gene calls are TRBV4-1 and TRBJ1-3; D uncertain. CDR1 and CDR2 (germline): MGHRA, YSYEKL. There are 17 residues in the CDR3. With 4 bases removed from V and 5 bases from J, the gap between germline ends came to 21 bases. The CDR3 here is CASSRLDGGILRNTIYF. The CDR3 nucleotides read TGCGCCAGCAGCCGACTAGACGGCGGAATTCTAAGAAACACCATATATTTT.

This clone was found a few times. The V gene is TRBV30, the J gene TRBJ2-7; D is perhaps TRBD1 (5 bases). CDR1 GTSNPN and CDR2 SVGIG come from the germline V gene (reference sequence). Trimming stripped 0 bases from V and 0 bases from J, with 12 bases between. The CDR3 loop spans 15 amino acids. The CDR3 DNA sequence: TGTGCCTGGAGTGTAAGGGGTTCGTACTCCTACGAGCAGTACTTC. As protein: CAWSVRGSYSYEQYF.

The V and J genes are TRBV27 and TRBJ1-1; 9 nucleotides match TRBD1. The CDR3 covers 17 residues. Trimming removed 6 bases from V and 3 bases from J; junction bases left unmatched: 14. The germline V gene encodes CDR1 MNHEY and CDR2 SMNVEV (reference sequence). The chain's CDR3 is CASRNHGTQGAHTEAFF. The CDR3 DNA follows: TGTGCCAGCAGAAACCACGGGACACAGGGGGCCCACACTGAAGCTTTCTTT.

This clone was picked up a small number of times. The V gene is TRBV11-2, the J gene TRBJ2-6; possibly TRBD1 or TRBD2 for D (5 bases each). CDR1 and CDR2 (germline): SGHAT, FQNNGV. This CDR3 is 16 amino acids long. V was trimmed by 5 bases and J by 1 base, leaving 12 bases between them. The CDR3 nucleotides read TGTGCCAGCAGCGCCGGGACGGTGTCTGGGGCCAACGTCCTGACTTTC. Encoded protein: CASSAGTVSGANVLTF.